This T cell receptor (beta chain) comes out of a study of cytomegalovirus exposure and HLA in healthy donors. The PCR ran on 60 Vbeta and 13 Jbeta primers. TCRdb's copy holds only in-frame clones and misses some; the assay was immunoSEQ multiplex PCR. The sample has roughly 240,000 clones, 82% seen once. The CDR3 has 16 residues. The TCR originated in a woman aged 35 to 49 in good health and CMV-seropositive. This chain connects TRBV21-1 to TRBJ2-5; the table's TRBD2 call for D was not verified on the DNA. TRBV21-1 is described as a pseudogene. Sequenced input: PBMCs. Written as DNA, the CDR3 is TGTACCAGCAGCACCACTAGCGGGAGGGTACAAGAGACCCAGTACTTC. This codes for CTSSTTSGRVQETQYF.